This entry lists 12 T cell receptor beta chains sequenced from one sample in a study of blood T cell repertoires in COVID-19. Measured with immunoSEQ multiplex PCR; TCRdb has only the in-frame clones, and not every one. The table has about 210,000 clones, around nine tenths seen once. The sequencing sample was made of peripheral blood. Source of these receptors: a man aged 40-50 years with acute or convalescent COVID-19.

The sample holds one count of this clone. This chain uses TRBV6-1 with TRBJ1-5; 7 positions match TRBD1. Per germline, CDR1 MNHNS and CDR2 SASEGT. With 2 bases clipped from V and 6 bases from J, the junction kept 10 bases outside the gene matches. The CDR3 is 16 residues long. The CDR3 sequence: CASSERARQGGQPQHF. The CDR3 DNA is TGTGCCAGCAGTGAAAGGGCAAGACAGGGTGGTCAGCCCCAGCATTTT.

The rearrangement uses TRBV11-3 and TRBJ1-1; tentatively, D is TRBD1 (5 bases). The germline CDR1 and CDR2 sequences are SGHNT and YENEEA. CDR3 length: 15 amino acids. The V and J ends lost 5 bases and 0 bases respectively, with 13 bases between them. The CDR3 sequence: CASSPGDAMNTEAFF. DNA of the CDR3: TGTGCCAGCAGCCCGGGGGACGCTATGAACACTGAAGCTTTCTTT.

V gene TRBV27 combines with J gene TRBJ2-7; the D is unclear. The CDR3 totals 15 residues. V lost 0 bases to trimming and J lost 0 bases, with 9 bases between them. CDR1 is MNHEY and CDR2 is SMNVEV in the germline V gene (reference sequence). The CDR3 loop is CASSLSIQASYEQYF. The CDR3, as DNA: TGTGCCAGCAGTTTATCGATTCAGGCCTCCTACGAGCAGTACTTC.

The chain uses TRBV7-9 and TRBJ1-1, with 7 bases identical to TRBD1. V shed 5 bases, J shed 0 bases, and the junction held 3 bases outside the gene matches. This CDR3 has 14 amino acids. CDR1 SEHNR and CDR2 FQNEAQ come from the germline V gene (reference sequence). The CDR3 is CASSRDSLNTEAFF. The CDR3 coding sequence is TGTGCCAGCAGCCGGGACAGTTTGAACACTGAAGCTTTCTTT.

The genes are TRBV19 and TRBJ1-5; 7 bases are shared with TRBD1. The CDR3 loop spans 12 amino acids. With 11 bases clipped from V and 2 bases from J, the junction kept 3 bases outside the gene matches. CDR1 and CDR2 from the germline V gene are LNHDA and SQIVND (reference sequence). The CDR3 DNA reads TGTGCCTCCGGACAGGGCAATCAGCCCCAGCATTTT. It translates to CASGQGNQPQHF.

This clone was counted a few times. The chain employs TRBV24-1 and TRBJ2-7; D is perhaps TRBD2 (6 bases). Germline CDR1 reads KGHDR; CDR2 reads SFDVKD. Trimming took 9 bases from V and 4 from J, leaving 15 bases between them. There are 13 residues in the CDR3. In DNA, the CDR3 is TGTGCCACCTCAGCCGGGAGCAGGTACGAGCAGTACTTC. It specifies CATSAGSRYEQYF.

CDR3 in amino acids: CSVDRTGANYGYTF. The CDR3 DNA sequence: TGCAGCGTTGATCGGACAGGGGCTAACTATGGCTACACCTTC. The genes are TRBV29-1 and TRBJ1-2, with 9 bases lining up with TRBD1. Germline assignment: CDR1 SQVTM and CDR2 ANQGSEA. This CDR3 spans 14 amino acids. J gave up 0 bases and V 3 bases, and 2 bases lay outside the gene matches.

This chain uses TRBV7-2 with TRBJ2-1; D might be TRBD2 (7 bases). Trimming cost V 2 bases and J 10 bases, with 18 bases left between them. The CDR3 is 15 amino acids. Germline values: CDR1 SGHTA, CDR2 FQGNSA. Here the CDR3 reads CASSLRGGPTREQFF. CDR3 coding DNA: TGTGCCAGCAGCTTAAGGGGGGGGCCTACACGGGAGCAGTTCTTC.

This clone was seen just once. The chain carries TRBV27 and TRBJ2-3; 8 bases fit TRBD1. CDR3 length equals 17 residues. CDR1 and CDR2 from the germline V gene are MNHEY and SMNVEV (reference sequence). The trim removed 2 bases at V and 3 bases at J, leaving 10 bases unmatched. Here the CDR3 reads CASSLLRGPLQTDTQYF. DNA for the CDR3: TGTGCCAGCAGTTTACTCAGGGGGCCTCTTCAAACAGATACGCAGTATTTT.

The chain carries TRBV4-3 and TRBJ2-7; 11 bases fit TRBD2. The CDR3 has 16 amino acids. Losses at the gene ends were 4 bases for V and 6 bases for J; bases not matched to a gene: 11. Germline CDR1 and CDR2: LGHNA and YSLEER. DNA of the CDR3: TGCGCCAGCAGCCCACTAGCGGGAGATACCCTAAGCGAGCAGTACTTC. Protein: CASSPLAGDTLSEQYF.

This sequence joins TRBV4-2 and TRBJ2-2; D unclear. The CDR3 is 13 amino acids. Trimming shortened V by 4 bases and J by 5 bases, and 8 bases separated the two germline ends. Germline loops: CDR1 LGHNA, CDR2 YNFKEQ. DNA of the CDR3: TGTGCCAGCAGCCTTCAAGAGACCGGGGAGCTGTTTTTT. Amino acids: CASSLQETGELFF.

The chain employs TRBV6-5 and TRBJ2-5; TRBD2 aligns across 9 bases. Looked up from germline, CDR1 is MNHEY and CDR2 is SVGAGI. V was pared by 6 bases and J by 2 bases, with 4 bases of the junction left unmatched. The CDR3 extends over 14 amino acids. CDR3 nucleotide sequence: TGTGCCAGCAGCCGCCTAGCGGGGCAAGAGACCCAGTACTTC. Translated: CASSRLAGQETQYF.